One and the same sample provided the 30 T cell receptor beta chains below, sequenced in a study of esophageal squamous cell carcinoma under preoperative chemotherapy. Time point given: before preoperative PTX-NDP chemotherapy. TCRdb reprocessed the PCR reads with MiXCR, giving one entry per CDR3 protein. In the table there are over 9,500 distinct CDR3 sequences, under 65% of which are singletons. The material was obtained from a patient given preoperative chemotherapy. The source of these receptors is a human donor with esophageal squamous cell carcinoma. The donor label of this sample is uncertain.

This sequence joins TRBV10-3 and TRBJ2-3, with D perhaps assigned TRBD1 or TRBD2 (5 bases each). Germline CDR1 is ENHRY and CDR2 is SYGVKD. The CDR3 is 13 amino acids. V lost 10 bases and J 5 bases, leaving 16 bases between the germline ends. CDR3 nucleotides: TGTGCCACGGGGCAGAGGGCCAAAGATACGCAGTATTTT. Translating gives CATGQRAKDTQYF.

This clonotype was recorded a few times. A much larger clone sits a single nucleotide away, making a read error possible. The chain joins TRBV6-1 to TRBJ2-1, with D possibly called TRBD1 or TRBD2 (6 bases each). Trimming removed 2 bases at V and 13 bases at J, with 18 bases between. CDR3 length: 14 amino acids. CDR1 and CDR2 (germline): MNHNS, SASEGT. In nucleotides, the CDR3 is TGTGCCAGCAGTGAACAGGGGACGGGAGAGACCCAGTTCTTC. This gives the protein CASSEQGTGETQFF.

About this clonotype: A much larger clone lies one base from this, so it may be a read error. The chain has TRBV6-1 and TRBJ2-1; the D gene is possibly TRBD2 (7 bases). The DNA matches TRBJ2-7 better at its end, which makes the J call doubtful. CDR1 is MNHNS, CDR2 SASEGT, per germline. The CDR3 spans 12 residues. Written as DNA, the CDR3 is TGTGCCAGTCAAAGGGGGGGCAATGAGCAGTACTTC. Translation: CASQRGGNEQYF.

CDR3 coding DNA: TGCGCCAGCAGTGAGTCTGAAGAGGAAAACACGCAGTACTTC. Its translation is CASSESEEENTQYF. The rearrangement uses TRBV10-2 and TRBJ2-4; D gene unclear. Trimming cost V 0 bases and J 13 bases, with 16 bases left between them. CDR1 and CDR2 (germline): WSHSY, SAAADI. This CDR3 is 14 amino acids long.

This chain joins TRBV6-1 and TRBJ2-3; D possibly uses TRBD1 or TRBD2 (5 bases each). The assigned J gene may be wrong: the sequence end matches TRBJ2-7 better. The CDR3 spans 15 residues. Germline lookup yields CDR1 MNHNS and CDR2 SASEGT. CDR3: CASSVGDVEKDTQYF. In nucleotides, the CDR3 is TGTGCCAGCAGTGTGGGGGACGTGGAGAAAGATACGCAGTACTTC.

V and J are TRBV6-5 and TRBJ1-1; TRBD1 matches at 10 bases. The CDR3 has 14 amino acids. Germline-derived CDR1 and CDR2 are MNHEY and SVGAGI. V lost 1 base and J lost 8; bases outside the gene matches: 4. The CDR3: CASSYWDRGSEAFF. The CDR3 nucleotides read TGTGCCAGCAGTTACTGGGACAGGGGATCCGAAGCTTTCTTT.

Points on this clonotype: Compared with germline, one end of the junction differs, possibly owing to a read error. The chain uses TRBV6-1 and TRBJ2-3, with 9 bases fitting TRBD1. The V gene's germline CDR1 is MNHNS and CDR2 SASEGT. The CDR3 is 19 residues long. The CDR3 protein is CASVRDRVQKGGSTNKQYF. The DNA for the CDR3 is TGTGCCAGCGTACGGGACAGGGTTCAAAAGGGGGGCAGCACCAATAAGCAGTACTTT.

This clonotype has only a few counts. The chain is built from TRBV6-5 and TRBJ1-4; D unresolved. The V end was cut by 2 bases, the J end by 7 bases, with 8 bases between. Germline CDR1 is MNHEY and CDR2 is SVGAGI. There are 13 residues in the CDR3. In DNA form, the CDR3 reads TGTGCCAGCAGTTACCTAGGCTTTGAAAAACTGTTTTTT. It codes for CASSYLGFEKLFF.

This clonotype is labeled medium-sized. The J gene is TRBJ2-3, the V gene TRBV10-3; the D is unclear. The CDR3 is 13 amino acids. V lost 9 bases and J 10 bases, leaving 20 bases between the germline ends. Germline assignment: CDR1 ENHRY and CDR2 SYGVKD. CDR3 sequence: CAILPPPQGPQYF. The CDR3 bases are TGTGCCATATTACCTCCCCCCCAAGGTCCGCAGTATTTT.

This clonotype was seen once. This CDR3 is missing its conserved last phenylalanine or tryptophan, likely due to a read error. The limits of the CDR3 on the DNA are not certain, so only TCRdb's listed CDR3 is given. This sequence joins TRBV25-1 and TRBJ2-3; the D call in the table, TRBD1, was not verified against the DNA. Germline V gene sequence: CDR1 MGHDK, CDR2 SYGVNS. Termini included, the CDR3 measures 16 amino acids. This CDR3 is CASSDGNFQETQYFGP.

This clonotype was observed at least ten times. The V call is TRBV7-6, the J call TRBJ2-1; D is tentatively TRBD1 or TRBD2 (5 bases each). Germline values: CDR1 SGHVS, CDR2 FNYEAQ. V was clipped by 6 bases and J by 5 bases, with 14 bases between them. The length of the CDR3 is 14 residues. CDR3 bases: TGTGCCAGCAGTAGAGGGACCGCCAACAATGAGCAGTTCTTC. Amino acids: CASSRGTANNEQFF.

CDR3 nucleotides: TGTGCCAGCAGTTACAGGGAAGTGGTGTACAATGAGCAGTTCTTC. Translation gives CASSYREVVYNEQFF. The chain links TRBV7-6 to TRBJ2-1; tentative D call: TRBD1 (6 bases). Germline lookup yields CDR1 SGHVS and CDR2 FNYEAQ. V shed 6 bases and J shed 4 bases, with 16 bases lying between them. The CDR3 covers 15 residues.

The chain combines TRBV6-5 with TRBJ2-1; D is perhaps TRBD2 (7 bases). The J call may be in error: the DNA end matches TRBJ2-5 better. The germline gives CDR1 MNHEY, CDR2 SVGAGI. This CDR3 has 14 amino acids. CDR3 sequence (DNA): TGTGCCAGCAGTTACACGGGGGGCGGGGAGACCCAGTACTTC. Protein product: CASSYTGGGETQYF.

The J gene is TRBJ2-3, the V gene TRBV10-3; the match to TRBD2 covers 7 bases. The end of the DNA is better explained by TRBJ2-5, so the J call may be wrong. From germline, CDR1 is ENHRY and CDR2 SYGVKD. The CDR3 has 15 amino acids. The CDR3 region has the DNA TGTGCCGGGGGGGATGGGGGTAGTGACCCAGAGACCCAGTACTTC. Residues: CAGGDGGSDPETQYF.

This chain links TRBV7-2 with TRBJ2-4; 9 bases match TRBD2. Matching the DNA end better, TRBJ2-5 makes the J call doubtful. Germline assignment: CDR1 SGHTA and CDR2 FQGNSA. This CDR3 region has 16 residues. The chain's CDR3 is CASRGRGGLAKKTQYF. The CDR3 DNA is TGTGCCAGCAGGGGGCGGGGGGGCCTTGCCAAAAAGACCCAGTACTTC.

About this clonotype itself: One junction end does not reproduce the germline sequence, and a read error may be involved. The chain has TRBV6-1 and TRBJ2-1; D tentatively fits TRBD1 or TRBD2 (6 bases each). Germline V gives CDR1 MNHNS, CDR2 SASEGT. This CDR3 has 15 residues. CDR3 residues: CARGEGGSGKETQYF. CDR3 in DNA: TGTGCCAGGGGTGAAGGGGGGAGTGGCAAAGAGACGCAGTACTTT.

This clonotype showed up just a few times. The chain combines TRBV6-1 with TRBJ2-3, with D perhaps TRBD2 (6 bases). Germline assignment: CDR1 MNHNS and CDR2 SASEGT. The CDR3 totals 13 residues. V was trimmed by 10 bases and J by 1 base, leaving 12 bases between them. CDR3 loop: CATKREGTDTQYF. The CDR3 DNA follows: TGTGCCACCAAAAGGGAGGGCACAGATACGCAGTATTTT.

This clonotype was picked up one time. The junction and the germline gene differ at one end; a read error may be behind it. The CDR3 loop is CASSEGTSATYTQYF. In nucleotides, the CDR3 is TGTGCCAGCAGCGAGGGGACTAGCGCCACATATACGCAGTATTTT. The chain links TRBV6-1 to TRBJ2-3; TRBD2 matches at 10 bases. The CDR3 has 15 residues. Germline V CDR1 and CDR2: MNHNS, SASEGT.

V is TRBV7-2 and J is TRBJ2-5; 9 bases align to TRBD2. The trim removed 1 base at V and 11 bases at J, leaving 11 bases unmatched. There are 15 residues in the CDR3. The germline V gene has CDR1 SGHTA and CDR2 FQGNSA. CDR3 loop: CASSLGSGRTNEQYF. In DNA form, the CDR3 reads TGTGCCAGCAGCTTAGGTAGCGGGAGAACGAATGAGCAGTACTTC.

The rearrangement uses TRBV6-1 and TRBJ2-3; 7 nucleotides line up with TRBD2. With the DNA end fitting TRBJ2-7 better, the J assignment may be wrong. There are 15 residues in the CDR3. Germline V gene data show CDR1 as MNHNS and CDR2 as SASEGT. The CDR3 is CARGPGGGEEDTQYF. The CDR3 nucleotides read TGTGCCAGGGGTCCCGGGGGAGGGGAGGAAGATACGCAGTACTTC.

This sequence joins TRBV10-3 and TRBJ2-2; a weak D match, TRBD2 (5 bases). V lost 3 bases and J 4 bases, leaving 12 bases between the germline ends. Germline CDR1 ENHRY, CDR2 SYGVKD. This CDR3 is 15 amino acids long. The CDR3 DNA follows: TGTGCCATCAGTGAAAGAGGGTCAGGCACCGGGGAGCTGTTTTTT. Its protein is CAISERGSGTGELFF.

In its sample, this clonotype is large. The gene calls are TRBV6-1 and TRBJ2-1; D is uncertain. The J call may not be correct, given that the DNA end is closer to TRBJ2-5. Germline V lookup: CDR1 MNHNS, CDR2 SASEGT. The CDR3 spans 14 residues. CDR3 sequence: CASSPTYSQETQYF. The CDR3 nucleotides read TGTGCCAGCAGTCCTACATATTCCCAAGAGACCCAGTACTTC.

This clonotype was observed a few times. The chain links TRBV6-5 to TRBJ2-5; 9 nucleotides match TRBD2. Germline CDR1 is MNHEY and CDR2 is SVGAGI. V was clipped by 0 bases and J by 5 bases; unmatched bases: 7. The CDR3 contains 16 residues. CDR3 nucleotide sequence: TGTGCCAGCAGTTACTCGCCAGCGGGAGGTGGGGAGACCCAGTACTTC. Translated: CASSYSPAGGGETQYF.

This clonotype has only a few counts. A much larger clone is a single base away; this may be a read error. The rearrangement links TRBV6-5 to TRBJ2-1; tentatively, D is TRBD1 (6 bases). Trimming left V 6 bases short and J 10 bases short, with 22 bases between. Germline lookup yields CDR1 MNHEY and CDR2 SVGAGI. This CDR3 has 15 amino acids. The CDR3 loop is CASSYVADRNYEQFF. CDR3 coding DNA: TGTGCCAGCAGCTACGTCGCGGACAGAAACTACGAGCAGTTCTTC.

There are a few counts of this clonotype. CDR3 amino acids: CASSEGVGTDAQFF. The CDR3 DNA is TGTGCCAGCAGTGAGGGTGTGGGCACAGATGCGCAGTTTTTT. The J gene is TRBJ2-2, the V gene TRBV6-1; D remains ambiguous. Germline V gene data show CDR1 as MNHNS and CDR2 as SASEGT. The CDR3 sequence is 14 residues long. Trimming stripped 3 bases from V and 16 bases from J, with 21 bases between.

In this sample, this clonotype turned up many times. The V gene is TRBV7-2, the J gene TRBJ2-4, with 8 bases matching TRBD2. Germline lookup yields CDR1 SGHTA and CDR2 FQGNSA. With 1 base clipped from V and 12 bases from J, the junction kept 2 bases outside the gene matches. The CDR3 runs to 12 residues. CDR3 sequence (DNA): TGTGCCAGCAGCTTAGATGCGGGGGGTCAGTACTTC. It encodes CASSLDAGGQYF.

This chain links TRBV6-1 with TRBJ1-1; possible D gene TRBD1, 6 bases. Germline CDR1 reads MNHNS; CDR2 reads SASEGT. Trimming pared 4 bases from V and 11 bases from J, leaving 14 bases between. The CDR3 contains 12 residues. The CDR3 protein is CASSAGQGNAFF. The CDR3 DNA is TGTGCCAGCAGTGCGGGACAAGGAAATGCTTTCTTT.

This clonotype is labeled medium-sized. The rearrangement uses TRBV6-4 and TRBJ2-3; 7 positions agree with TRBD2. CDR1 is MRHNA and CDR2 is SNTAGT in the germline V gene. V lost 9 bases, J lost 2 bases, and 8 bases stayed unmatched. The CDR3 extends over 14 amino acids. CDR3 sequence (DNA): TGTGCCAGTCGGAGCGGGGACTACACAGATACGCAGTATTTT. Encoded protein: CASRSGDYTDTQYF.

V usage is TRBV12-3 or TRBV12-4 and J usage is TRBJ2-1; 8 bases map to TRBD1. This CDR3 is 17 amino acids long. J lost 2 bases, V lost 6 bases, and 12 bases had no gene match. In nucleotides, the CDR3 is TGTGCCAGCAGACTGAGAAGGAGGACAGGGACCTACAATGAGCAGTTCTTC. Translating gives CASRLRRRTGTYNEQFF.

A word on this clonotype: Given a much more abundant clone one base away, this may be a read error. V is TRBV11-1 and J is TRBJ2-1; 7 bases align to TRBD2. V was clipped by 11 bases and J by 10 bases; unmatched bases: 23. Germline CDR1 and CDR2: SGHAT and FQDESV (reference sequence). CDR3 length: 16 amino acids. The CDR3 spells CAGARDTGTKTYEQFF. The CDR3, as DNA: TGTGCCGGCGCTCGTGACACCGGGACTAAGACCTACGAGCAGTTCTTC.